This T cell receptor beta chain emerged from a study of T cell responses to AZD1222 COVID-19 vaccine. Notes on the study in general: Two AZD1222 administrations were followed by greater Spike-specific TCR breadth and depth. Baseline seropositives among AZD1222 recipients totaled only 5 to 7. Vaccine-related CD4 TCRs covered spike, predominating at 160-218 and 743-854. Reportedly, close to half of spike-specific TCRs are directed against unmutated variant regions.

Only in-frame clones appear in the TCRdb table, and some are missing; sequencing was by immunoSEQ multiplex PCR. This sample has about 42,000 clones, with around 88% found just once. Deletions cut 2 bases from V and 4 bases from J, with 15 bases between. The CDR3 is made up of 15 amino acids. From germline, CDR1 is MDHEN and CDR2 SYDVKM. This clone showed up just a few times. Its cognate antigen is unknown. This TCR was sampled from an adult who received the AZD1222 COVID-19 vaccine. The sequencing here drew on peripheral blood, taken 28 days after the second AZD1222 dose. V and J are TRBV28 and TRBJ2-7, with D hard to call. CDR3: CASSLNPVRWYEQYF. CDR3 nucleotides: TGTGCCAGCAGTTTAAATCCGGTCCGGTGGTACGAGCAGTACTTC.